The present T cell receptor beta chain was sequenced within a study of CD8 T cells in ankylosing spondylitis. The germline V gene has CDR1 SGHTA and CDR2 FQGNSA. The CDR3 has 15 amino acids. V dropped 1 base and J dropped 5 bases, with 14 bases sitting between them. Worth noting for this clonotype: No antigen is known for it.

Study-level findings and limits: A subset of motif variants has previously been described in the synovial fluid and blood of reactive arthritis. Ankylosing spondylitis blood appeared to carry a characteristic TCR beta motif of roughly eight highly homologous variants. From matched ankylosing spondylitis synovial fluid, disease-linked clones were reportedly recovered at significantly enriched levels. CD8+ cells made up the disease-linked clones, which were relatively rare in peripheral blood.

Scientists made TCR beta libraries using quantitative 5'-RACE with molecular barcodes. TCRdb passed the 5' RACE reads through MiXCR, listing each CDR3 protein once. This sample has 450,000 or so distinct CDR3 sequences, with about 25% found just once. The J gene is TRBJ2-5, the V gene TRBV7-2; D remains ambiguous. This clonotype was sampled from a male donor with ankylosing spondylitis. Sequencing used blood, either unsorted or a sorted T cell fraction (not recorded which). The DNA of the CDR3 is TGTGCCAGCAGCTTAGTCGTAGGCTTGGCGGAGACCCAGTACTTC. Its translation is CASSLVVGLAETQYF. Looking up the rest from reference TRBV7-2 and TRBJ2-5 gives the full variable domain: GAGVSQSPSNKVTEKGKDVELRCDPISGHTALYWYRQSLGQGLEFLIYFQGNSAPDKSGLPSDRFSAERTGGSVSTLTIQRTQQEDSAVYLCASSLVVGLAETQYFGPGTRLLVL.